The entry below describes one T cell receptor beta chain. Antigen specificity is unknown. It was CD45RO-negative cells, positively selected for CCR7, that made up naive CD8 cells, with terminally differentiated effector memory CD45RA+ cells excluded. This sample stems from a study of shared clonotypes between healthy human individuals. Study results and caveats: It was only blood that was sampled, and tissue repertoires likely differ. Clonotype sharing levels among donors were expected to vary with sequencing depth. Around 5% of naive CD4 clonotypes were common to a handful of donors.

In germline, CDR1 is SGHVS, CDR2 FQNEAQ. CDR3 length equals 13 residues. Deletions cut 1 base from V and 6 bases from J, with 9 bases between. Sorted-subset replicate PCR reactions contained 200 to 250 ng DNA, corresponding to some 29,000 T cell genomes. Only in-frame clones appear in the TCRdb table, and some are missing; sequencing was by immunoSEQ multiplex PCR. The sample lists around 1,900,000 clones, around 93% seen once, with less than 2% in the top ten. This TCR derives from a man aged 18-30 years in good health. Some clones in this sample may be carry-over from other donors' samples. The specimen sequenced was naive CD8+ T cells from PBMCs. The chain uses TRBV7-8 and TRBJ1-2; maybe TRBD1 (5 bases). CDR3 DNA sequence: TGTGCCAGCAGCTTAGACAGGCAGAATGGCTACACCTTC. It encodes CASSLDRQNGYTF.